This TCR beta chain is drawn from a study of control samples from healthy donors and cancer patients. This CDR3 is 14 amino acids long. V was trimmed by 0 bases and J by 5 bases, leaving 9 bases between them. The V gene's germline CDR1 is LNHDA and CDR2 SQIVND (reference sequence). Assay: immunoSEQ multiplex PCR; the TCRdb copy retains only in-frame clones and omits some. In the table there are approximately 89,000 clones, approximately 86% of which are singletons. The sequenced sample was blood. This chain joins TRBV19 and TRBJ2-3; D assignment may be TRBD1 or TRBD2 (5 bases each). The clonotype was recovered from a man aged 25 to 45 in good health. As DNA, the CDR3 is TGTGCCAGTAGTATAGACGGGGCGGGAGATACGCAGTATTTT. Translated: CASSIDGAGDTQYF.